These T cell receptor beta chains were read from a single sample in a study of blood T cell repertoires in COVID-19. Generated by immunoSEQ multiplex PCR, the TCRdb table keeps only in-frame clones and is missing some. The profile shows hundreds of thousands of clones, roughly 80% of them singletons. The sequenced sample consisted of peripheral blood. The receptor set was obtained from a man at least 80 years old with acute or convalescent COVID-19. The CDR3 runs from the conserved cysteine through the conserved F or W. Each record gives: CDR3 DNA, CDR3 protein, D gene, V gene, clone size, J gene. D genes are given only for firm matches. Clone sizes are given selectively: once, few, many, or a class where the clone is expanded.

TGTGCCAGCAGCCCCGGGGGACAGGGAGGACAGCCCCAGCATTTT,CASSPGGQGGQPQHF,TRBD1,TRBV6-2/TRBV6-3,NA,TRBJ1-5
TGTGCCAGCAGCCAAGGTGGTAGCTCCTACAATGAGCAGTTCTTC,CASSQGGSSYNEQFF,NA,TRBV3-1/TRBV3-2,NA,TRBJ2-1
TGTGCCAGCAATTTATACAGGGGACACGGGGAGCTGTTTTTT,CASNLYRGHGELFF,TRBD1,TRBV28,NA,TRBJ2-2
TGTGCCAGCAGCAAAGGCCAAGTTGATAGCGGGGGCCCAGATACGCAGTATTTT,CASSKGQVDSGGPDTQYF,NA,TRBV21-1,NA,TRBJ2-3
TGTGCCAGCAGCCCTTTGGGCAGGGCGGGGGAGCAGTACTTC,CASSPLGRAGEQYF,NA,TRBV7-2,few,TRBJ2-7
TGTGCCAGCAGCTTAGGGGGCAGCTACAAAAACATTCAGTACTTC,CASSLGGSYKNIQYF,NA,TRBV7-9,NA,TRBJ2-4
TGTGCCTGGAGTGTACGAGATAATCAGCCCCAGCATTTT,CAWSVRDNQPQHF,NA,TRBV30,NA,TRBJ1-5
TGTGCCAGCGCCACTCCGGGACAGGCCTACGAGCAGTACTTC,CASATPGQAYEQYF,TRBD1,TRBV28,NA,TRBJ2-7
TGTGCCAGCAGTGAAGACCCGGATCAGCCCCAGCATTTT,CASSEDPDQPQHF,NA,TRBV6-1,NA,TRBJ1-5
TGTGCCAGCTCACCATTTCGCGGCGGCACCGGGGAGCTGTTTTTT,CASSPFRGGTGELFF,NA,TRBV18,NA,TRBJ2-2
TGTGCCAGCATTTGGACAGGGGGTCGAAACACTGAAGCTTTCTTT,CASIWTGGRNTEAFF,TRBD1,TRBV6-5,NA,TRBJ1-1
TGTGCCAGCTCACCCAGGGGACAGGGGGGCAGCGGCATCCACGAGCAGTACTTC,CASSPRGQGGSGIHEQYF,TRBD1,TRBV18,NA,TRBJ2-7
TGTGCCACCCGACGTCTATGGGGGGGGTCCCGCACCGGGGAGCTGTTTTTT,CATRRLWGGSRTGELFF,TRBD2,TRBV27,NA,TRBJ2-2
TGTGCCAGCAGAAAAACAGGGGGGACAGATACGCAGTATTTT,CASRKTGGTDTQYF,TRBD1,TRBV2,NA,TRBJ2-3
TGTGCCAGCAGCCAAGACCCCGTTTCCCGTTTGACCCCAGGTCAGCCCCAGCATTTT,CASSQDPVSRLTPGQPQHF,NA,TRBV3-1/TRBV3-2,NA,TRBJ1-5
TGTGCCAGCAGAGCTTCGGGGGGCGGTCGGGAGCAGTACTTC,CASRASGGGREQYF,NA,TRBV27,few,TRBJ2-7
TGTGCCAGTAGCGGAGCGCCGGGTGTGGGAGAGACCCAGTACTTC,CASSGAPGVGETQYF,NA,TRBV19,NA,TRBJ2-5
TGCGCCAGCGATCCGGGCGGGACAGGGGACTACGAGCAGTACTTC,CASDPGGTGDYEQYF,TRBD1,TRBV4-1,NA,TRBJ2-7
TGTGCCAGCAGTGAGGACAGGGGCAAGTATGGCTACACCTTC,CASSEDRGKYGYTF,TRBD1,TRBV7-2,NA,TRBJ1-2
TGTGCCACCTCAAGAGGGGGTACCGGGGAGCTGTTTTTT,CATSRGGTGELFF,NA,TRBV24-1,NA,TRBJ2-2
TGTGCCAGCAGCCAAGTGCAGGGAAATTCACCCCTCCACTTT,CASSQVQGNSPLHF,NA,TRBV14,NA,TRBJ1-6
TGTGCCAGCAGTCCCCGTCCTAGCAGGGGATATGGAAATTCACCCCTCCACTTT,CASSPRPSRGYGNSPLHF,NA,TRBV27,few,TRBJ1-6
TGTGCCAGCAGTGTCCGATTACAGGGGGCCTGGCAGTTCTTC,CASSVRLQGAWQFF,TRBD1,TRBV2,NA,TRBJ2-1
TGTGCCAGCAGTCCTACGGCCCGCAGGGCCCAGCATTTT,CASSPTARRAQHF,NA,TRBV6-5,NA,TRBJ1-5
TGTGCCAGCAGTTTGGTCCAGGGGGCGGGTGGCTACACCTTC,CASSLVQGAGGYTF,TRBD1,TRBV28,NA,TRBJ1-2
TGTGCCAGCTCCCTTACAGGGGTGGTGAACGGCTACACCTTC,CASSLTGVVNGYTF,TRBD1,TRBV6-5,once,TRBJ1-2
TGCGCCAGCAGCCTAAGCTCTAGCGGGGGGATGGATACGCAGTATTTT,CASSLSSSGGMDTQYF,TRBD2,TRBV5-1,NA,TRBJ2-3
TGCGCCAGCAGCTTGGCAGCGGGGGGGCGCACAGATACGCAGTATTTT,CASSLAAGGRTDTQYF,TRBD2,TRBV5-1,NA,TRBJ2-3
TGTGCCACCAGTGATTCGCGCCTACTAGCTTTTGAGACCCAGTACTTC,CATSDSRLLAFETQYF,NA,TRBV24-1,once,TRBJ2-5
TGCAGCGTAGCGCCCGGGGGGACCTACAATGAGCAGTTCTTC,CSVAPGGTYNEQFF,TRBD2,TRBV29-1,NA,TRBJ2-1
TGTGCCACCAGTGATAGAACAGGGTTAGGCTACACCTTC,CATSDRTGLGYTF,NA,TRBV24-1,NA,TRBJ1-2
TGTGCCAGCACCGGGCTCGGCGAGCAGTACTTC,CASTGLGEQYF,NA,TRBV7-9,NA,TRBJ2-7
TGCGCCAGCAGCCAAGATCAGGTCTCTGGCTACACCTTC,CASSQDQVSGYTF,NA,TRBV4-1,few,TRBJ1-2
TGTGCCAGTAGGGAGGGGGCATCCTATAATTCACCCCTCCACTTT,CASREGASYNSPLHF,TRBD1,TRBV19,NA,TRBJ1-6
TGTGCCACCAGTGACCCGGGGTTCACAGATACGCAGTATTTT,CATSDPGFTDTQYF,NA,TRBV24-1,NA,TRBJ2-3
TGTGCCAGCTCACCCACCTCAGTAACGTCTTCACCCCTCCACTTT,CASSPTSVTSSPLHF,NA,TRBV18,NA,TRBJ1-6
TGCGCCAGCAGCTTGGCGGGGTATAACTATGGCTACACCTTC,CASSLAGYNYGYTF,NA,TRBV5-1,NA,TRBJ1-2
TGTGCCAGCAGCCATTCCAGGGGTTCCTACAATGAGCAGTTCTTC,CASSHSRGSYNEQFF,NA,TRBV11-3,NA,TRBJ2-1
TGTGCCAGCAGCTTAGGGCGGGGTTACGAGCAGTACTTC,CASSLGRGYEQYF,NA,TRBV7-6,NA,TRBJ2-7
TGTGCCACCAGTGCGTACAATGAGCAGTTCTTC,CATSAYNEQFF,NA,TRBV24-1,NA,TRBJ2-1
TGTGCCAGCAGATCTAGCACAGATACGCAGTATTTT,CASRSSTDTQYF,NA,TRBV2,few,TRBJ2-3
TGTGCCAGCAGACGGGAGAAAGGTGGCCCCTACGAGCAGTACTTC,CASRREKGGPYEQYF,NA,TRBV5-8,NA,TRBJ2-7
TGCAGTGCTAGTGGAGGTTGGCAAGAGACCCAGTACTTC,CSASGGWQETQYF,NA,TRBV20-1,NA,TRBJ2-5
TGTGCCAGCAGTTACGGAGCGGAGTCCTACAATGAGCAGTTCTTC,CASSYGAESYNEQFF,NA,TRBV6-5,many,TRBJ2-1
TGTGCCAGCAGCCGGTGGGCCGGATGGAACTATGGCTACACCTTC,CASSRWAGWNYGYTF,NA,TRBV11-2,few,TRBJ1-2
TGTGCCAGCAGTTCACAGGTTAATGAAAAACTGTTTTTT,CASSSQVNEKLFF,NA,TRBV12-3/TRBV12-4,NA,TRBJ1-4
TGTGCCAGCAGTTTCGAGATGAACACTGAAGCTTTCTTT,CASSFEMNTEAFF,NA,TRBV6-4,NA,TRBJ1-1
TGTGCCAGCAGCTACCGACAGGGGGGCAATCAGCCCCAGCATTTT,CASSYRQGGNQPQHF,TRBD1,TRBV7-2,NA,TRBJ1-5
TGCAGTGCTAGTGTACAGAGGAACACTGAAGCTTTCTTT,CSASVQRNTEAFF,NA,TRBV20-1,NA,TRBJ1-1
TGTGCCAGCAGCTATCGGACTAGCGGGACAGATACGCAGTATTTT,CASSYRTSGTDTQYF,TRBD2,TRBV7-9,NA,TRBJ2-3
TGTGCCAGCAGTTCACCGGACAGCCGAAATCAGCCCCAGCATTTT,CASSSPDSRNQPQHF,NA,TRBV28,NA,TRBJ1-5